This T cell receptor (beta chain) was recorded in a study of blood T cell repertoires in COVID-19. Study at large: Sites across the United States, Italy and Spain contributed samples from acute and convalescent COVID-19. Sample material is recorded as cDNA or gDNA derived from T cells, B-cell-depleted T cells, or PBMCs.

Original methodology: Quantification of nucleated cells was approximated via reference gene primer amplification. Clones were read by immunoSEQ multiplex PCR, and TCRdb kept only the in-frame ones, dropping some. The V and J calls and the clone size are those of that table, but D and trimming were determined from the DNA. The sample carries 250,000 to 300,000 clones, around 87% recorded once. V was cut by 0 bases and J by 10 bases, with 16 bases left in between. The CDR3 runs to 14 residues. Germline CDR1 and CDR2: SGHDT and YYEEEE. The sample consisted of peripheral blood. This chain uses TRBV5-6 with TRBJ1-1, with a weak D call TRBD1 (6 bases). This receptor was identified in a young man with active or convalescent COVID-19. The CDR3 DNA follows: TGTGCCAGCAGCTTGGGTCTACAGGGCCCCTTAGCTTTCTTT. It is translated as CASSLGLQGPLAFF.